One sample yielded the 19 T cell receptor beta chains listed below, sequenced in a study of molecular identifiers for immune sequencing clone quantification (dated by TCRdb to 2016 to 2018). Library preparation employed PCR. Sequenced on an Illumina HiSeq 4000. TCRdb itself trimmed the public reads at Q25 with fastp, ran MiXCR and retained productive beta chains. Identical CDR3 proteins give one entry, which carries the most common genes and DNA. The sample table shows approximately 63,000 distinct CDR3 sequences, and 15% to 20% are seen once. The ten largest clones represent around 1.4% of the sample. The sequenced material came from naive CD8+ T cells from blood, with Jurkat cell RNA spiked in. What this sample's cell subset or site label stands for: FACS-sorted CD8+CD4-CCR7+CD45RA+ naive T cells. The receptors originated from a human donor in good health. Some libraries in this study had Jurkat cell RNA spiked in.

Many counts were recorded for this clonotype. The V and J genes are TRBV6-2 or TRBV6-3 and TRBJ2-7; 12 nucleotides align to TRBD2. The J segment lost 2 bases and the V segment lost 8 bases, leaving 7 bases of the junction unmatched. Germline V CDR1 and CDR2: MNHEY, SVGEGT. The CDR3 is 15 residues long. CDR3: CASASTSGGPYEQYF. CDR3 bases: TGTGCCAGCGCTTCGACTAGCGGGGGCCCCTACGAGCAGTACTTC.

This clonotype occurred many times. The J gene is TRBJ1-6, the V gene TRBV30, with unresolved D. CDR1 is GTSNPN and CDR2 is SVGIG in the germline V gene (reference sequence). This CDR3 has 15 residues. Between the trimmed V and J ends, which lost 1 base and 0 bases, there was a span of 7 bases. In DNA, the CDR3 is TGTGCCTGGAGTGGAGGCGGCTCCTATAATTCACCCCTCCACTTT. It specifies CAWSGGGSYNSPLHF.

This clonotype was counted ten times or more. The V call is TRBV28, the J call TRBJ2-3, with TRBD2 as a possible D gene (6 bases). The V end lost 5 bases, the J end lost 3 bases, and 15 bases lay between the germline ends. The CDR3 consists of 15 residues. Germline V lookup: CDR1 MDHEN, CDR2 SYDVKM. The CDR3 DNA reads TGTGCCAGCAGTCCCGCGGACTACCGAACAGATACGCAGTATTTT. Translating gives CASSPADYRTDTQYF.

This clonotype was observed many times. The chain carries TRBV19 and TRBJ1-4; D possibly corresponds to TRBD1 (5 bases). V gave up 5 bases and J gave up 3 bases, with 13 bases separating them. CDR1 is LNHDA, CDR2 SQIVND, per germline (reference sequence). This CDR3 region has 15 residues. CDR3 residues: CASSPTGQPNEKLFF. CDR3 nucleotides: TGTGCCAGTAGTCCCACTGGACAACCTAATGAAAAACTGTTTTTT.

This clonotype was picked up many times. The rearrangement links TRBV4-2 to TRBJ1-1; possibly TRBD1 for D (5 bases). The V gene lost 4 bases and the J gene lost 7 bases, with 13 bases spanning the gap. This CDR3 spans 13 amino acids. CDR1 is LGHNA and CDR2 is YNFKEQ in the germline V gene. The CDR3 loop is CASSPGVLFEAFF. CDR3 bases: TGTGCCAGCAGCCCGGGGGTTCTGTTTGAAGCTTTCTTT.

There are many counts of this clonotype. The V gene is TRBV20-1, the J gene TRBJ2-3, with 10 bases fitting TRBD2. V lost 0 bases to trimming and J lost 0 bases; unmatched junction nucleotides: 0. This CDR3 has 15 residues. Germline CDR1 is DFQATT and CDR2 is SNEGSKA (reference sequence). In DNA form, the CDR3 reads TGCAGTGCTAGAGAACTAGCGGGAAGCACAGATACGCAGTATTTT. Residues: CSARELAGSTDTQYF.

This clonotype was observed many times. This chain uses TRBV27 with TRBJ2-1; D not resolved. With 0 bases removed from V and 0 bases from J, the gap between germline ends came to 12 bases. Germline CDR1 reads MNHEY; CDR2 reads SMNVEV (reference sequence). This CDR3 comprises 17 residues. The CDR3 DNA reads TGTGCCAGCAGTTTATCAGTCCACCCGAGCTCCTACAATGAGCAGTTCTTC. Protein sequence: CASSLSVHPSSYNEQFF.

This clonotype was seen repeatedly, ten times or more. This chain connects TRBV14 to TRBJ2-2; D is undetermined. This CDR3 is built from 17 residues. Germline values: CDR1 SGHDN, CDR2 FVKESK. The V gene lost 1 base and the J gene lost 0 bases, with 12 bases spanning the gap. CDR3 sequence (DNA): TGTGCCAGCAGCCAAGGTCACCGGGCGGCGAACACCGGGGAGCTGTTTTTT. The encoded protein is CASSQGHRAANTGELFF.

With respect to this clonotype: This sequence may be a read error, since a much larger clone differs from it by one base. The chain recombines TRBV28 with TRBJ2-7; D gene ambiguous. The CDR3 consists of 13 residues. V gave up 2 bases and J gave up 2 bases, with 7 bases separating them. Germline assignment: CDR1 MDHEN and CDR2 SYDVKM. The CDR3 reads CASSLHSAYEQYF. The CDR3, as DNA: TGTGCCAGCAGTTTACACTCAGCCTACGAGCAGTACTTC.

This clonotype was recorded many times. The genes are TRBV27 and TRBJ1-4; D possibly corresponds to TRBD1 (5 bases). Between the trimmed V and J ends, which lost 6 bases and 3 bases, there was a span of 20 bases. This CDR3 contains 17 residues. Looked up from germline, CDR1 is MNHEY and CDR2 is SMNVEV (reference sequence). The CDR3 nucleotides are TGTGCCAGCAGCCCTTCGAGGGGTGAAAGTCCTAATGAAAAACTGTTTTTT. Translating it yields CASSPSRGESPNEKLFF.

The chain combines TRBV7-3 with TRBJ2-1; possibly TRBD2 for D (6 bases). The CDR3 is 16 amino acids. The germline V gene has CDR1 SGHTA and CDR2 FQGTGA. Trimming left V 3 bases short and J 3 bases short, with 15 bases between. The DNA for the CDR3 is TGTGCCAGCAGCTTGGGCTGGGGGGTAGACTACAATGAGCAGTTCTTC. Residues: CASSLGWGVDYNEQFF.

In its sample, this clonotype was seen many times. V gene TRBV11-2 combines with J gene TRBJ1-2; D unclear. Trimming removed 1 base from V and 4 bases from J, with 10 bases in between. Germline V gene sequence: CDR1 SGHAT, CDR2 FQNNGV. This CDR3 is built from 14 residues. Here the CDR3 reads CASSLVAGTYGYTF. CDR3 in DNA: TGTGCCAGCAGCTTAGTTGCGGGAACCTATGGCTACACCTTC.

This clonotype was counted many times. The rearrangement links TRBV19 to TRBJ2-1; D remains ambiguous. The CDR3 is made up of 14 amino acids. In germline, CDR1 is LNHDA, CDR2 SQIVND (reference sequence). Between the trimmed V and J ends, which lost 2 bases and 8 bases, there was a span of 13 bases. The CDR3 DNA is TGTGCCAGTAGTATAACGATGGCCGGCGATGAGCAGTTCTTC. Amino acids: CASSITMAGDEQFF.

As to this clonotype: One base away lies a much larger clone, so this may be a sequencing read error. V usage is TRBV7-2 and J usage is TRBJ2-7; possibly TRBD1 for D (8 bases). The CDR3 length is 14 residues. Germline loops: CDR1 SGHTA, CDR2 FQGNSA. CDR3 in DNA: TGTGCCAGCAGTCATAACAGGGGGGGGTACGAGCAGCACTTC. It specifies CASSHNRGGYEQHF.

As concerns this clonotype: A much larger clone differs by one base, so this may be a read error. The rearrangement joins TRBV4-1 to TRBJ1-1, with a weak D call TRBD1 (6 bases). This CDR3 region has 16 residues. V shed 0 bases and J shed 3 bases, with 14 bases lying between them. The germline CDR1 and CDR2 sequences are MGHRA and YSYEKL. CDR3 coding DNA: TGCGCCAGCAGCCAAGAAGCAGGGGCCGTCTACACTGAAGCTTTCTTT. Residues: CASSQEAGAVYTEAFF.

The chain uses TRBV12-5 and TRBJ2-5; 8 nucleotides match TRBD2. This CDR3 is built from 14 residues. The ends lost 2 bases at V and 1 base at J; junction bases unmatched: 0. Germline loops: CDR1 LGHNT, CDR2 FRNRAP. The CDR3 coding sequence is TGTGCTAGTGGTTTGAGCGGGAGCCAAGAGACCCAGTACTTC. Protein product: CASGLSGSQETQYF.

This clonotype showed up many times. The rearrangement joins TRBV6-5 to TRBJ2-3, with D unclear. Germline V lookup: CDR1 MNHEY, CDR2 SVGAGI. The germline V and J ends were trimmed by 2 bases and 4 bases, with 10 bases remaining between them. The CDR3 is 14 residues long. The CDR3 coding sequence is TGTGCCAGCAGTTACGGGGAAGCCCCAGATACGCAGTATTTT. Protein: CASSYGEAPDTQYF.

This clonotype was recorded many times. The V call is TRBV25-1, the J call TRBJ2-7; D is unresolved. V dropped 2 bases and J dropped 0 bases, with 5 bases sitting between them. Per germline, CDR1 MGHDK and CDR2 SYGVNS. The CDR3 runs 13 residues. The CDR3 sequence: CASSEAASYEQYF. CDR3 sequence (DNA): TGTGCCAGCAGTGAAGCGGCCTCCTACGAGCAGTACTTC.

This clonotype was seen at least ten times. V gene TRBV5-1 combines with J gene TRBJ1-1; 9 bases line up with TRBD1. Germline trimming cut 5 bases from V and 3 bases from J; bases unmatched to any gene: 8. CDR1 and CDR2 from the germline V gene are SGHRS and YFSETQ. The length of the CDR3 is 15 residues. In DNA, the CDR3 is TGCGCCAGCAGAATATGGACAGGGGCGGACACTGAAGCTTTCTTT. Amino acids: CASRIWTGADTEAFF.